This T cell receptor beta chain was sequenced for a study of blood T cell repertoires in COVID-19. Whole-study context: Nucleic acid was either cDNA or gDNA, and it came from T cells, B-cell-depleted T cells, or PBMCs.

This CDR3 contains 13 residues. Germline CDR1 is KGHSH and CDR2 is LQKENI. V shed 4 bases and J 6 bases; nucleotides not matched to a gene: 3. The age range of participants was 18 to 89 years, with residence in about two dozen US areas. Allocation to cohorts depended on clinical history reported by the participants. Libraries were prepared by immunoSEQ multiplex PCR; TCRdb keeps only in-frame clonotypes and omits some of them. The repertoire holds some 170,000 clones, with roughly 87% as singletons. Sequenced sample: PBMCs or T cells enriched from blood (not recorded which). The TCR sequence derives from a human donor with acute COVID-19. The donor label of this sample is uncertain. This sequence joins TRBV18 and TRBJ1-2; 9 bases match TRBD1. CDR3 nucleotide sequence: TGTGCCAGCTCACTAAGGACAGGGGATGGCTACACCTTC. Translated: CASSLRTGDGYTF.